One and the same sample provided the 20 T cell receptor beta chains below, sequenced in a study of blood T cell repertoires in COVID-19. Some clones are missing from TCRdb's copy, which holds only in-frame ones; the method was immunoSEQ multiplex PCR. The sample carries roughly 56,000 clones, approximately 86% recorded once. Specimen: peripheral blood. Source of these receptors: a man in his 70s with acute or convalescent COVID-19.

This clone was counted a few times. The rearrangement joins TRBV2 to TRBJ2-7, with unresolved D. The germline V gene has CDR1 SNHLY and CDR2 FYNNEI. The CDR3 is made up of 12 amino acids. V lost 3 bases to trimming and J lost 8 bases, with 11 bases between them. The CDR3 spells CASSEAKYQQYF. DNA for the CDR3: TGTGCCAGCAGTGAGGCCAAGTATCAGCAGTACTTC.

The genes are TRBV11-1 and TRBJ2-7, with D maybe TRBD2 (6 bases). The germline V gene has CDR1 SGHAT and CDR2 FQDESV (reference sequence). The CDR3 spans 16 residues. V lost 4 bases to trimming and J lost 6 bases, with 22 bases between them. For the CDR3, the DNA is TGTGCCAGCAGCTGGCCGGACCGAGGAGGGAAAGTCGAGCAGTACTTC. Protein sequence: CASSWPDRGGKVEQYF.

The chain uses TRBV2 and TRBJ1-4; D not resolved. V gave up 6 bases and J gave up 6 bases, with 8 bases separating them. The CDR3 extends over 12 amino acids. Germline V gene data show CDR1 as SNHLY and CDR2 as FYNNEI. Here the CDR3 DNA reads TGTGCCAGCAGACCCCAGGATGAAAAACTGTTTTTT. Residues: CASRPQDEKLFF.

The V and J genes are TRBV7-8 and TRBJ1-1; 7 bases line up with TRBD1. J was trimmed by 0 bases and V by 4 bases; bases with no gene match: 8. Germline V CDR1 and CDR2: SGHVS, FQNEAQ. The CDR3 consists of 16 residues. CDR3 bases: TGTGCCAGCAGCTCTAGACAGGGTAACCTGAACACTGAAGCTTTCTTT. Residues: CASSSRQGNLNTEAFF.

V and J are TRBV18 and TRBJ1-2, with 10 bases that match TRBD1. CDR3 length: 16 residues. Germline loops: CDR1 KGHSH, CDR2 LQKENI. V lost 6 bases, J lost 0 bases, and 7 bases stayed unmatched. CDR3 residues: CASSPGQGPSNYGYTF. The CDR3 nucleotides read TGTGCCAGCTCTCCGGGACAGGGGCCTTCTAACTATGGCTACACCTTC. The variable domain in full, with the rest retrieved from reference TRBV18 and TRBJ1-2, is NAGVMQNPRHLVRRRGQEARLRCSPMKGHSHVYWYRQLPEEGLKFMVYLQKENIIDESGMPKERFSAEFPKEGPSILRIQQVVRGDSAAYFCASSPGQGPSNYGYTFGSGTRLTVV.

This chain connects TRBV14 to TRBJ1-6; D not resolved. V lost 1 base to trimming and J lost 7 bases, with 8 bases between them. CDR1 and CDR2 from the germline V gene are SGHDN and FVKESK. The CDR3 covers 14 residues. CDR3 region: CASSQGSLNSPLHF. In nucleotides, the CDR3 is TGTGCCAGCAGCCAAGGTTCCCTCAATTCACCCCTCCACTTT.

The CDR3 coding sequence is TGTGCCAGCAGTGACCCGGACAGGCTCCTGAGTGGCTACACCTTC. Its translation is CASSDPDRLLSGYTF. The rearrangement links TRBV25-1 to TRBJ1-2, with 7 bases matching TRBD1. CDR1 and CDR2 (germline): MGHDK, SYGVNS. V lost 3 bases to trimming and J lost 7 bases; unmatched junction nucleotides: 11. The CDR3 length is 15 residues.

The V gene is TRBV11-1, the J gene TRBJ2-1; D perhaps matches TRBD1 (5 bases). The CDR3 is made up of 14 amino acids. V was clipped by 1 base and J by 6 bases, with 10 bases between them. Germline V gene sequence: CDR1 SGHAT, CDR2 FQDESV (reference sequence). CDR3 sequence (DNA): TGTGCCAGCAGCTTAGGACAGCTCTCCAATGAGCAGTTCTTC. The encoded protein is CASSLGQLSNEQFF. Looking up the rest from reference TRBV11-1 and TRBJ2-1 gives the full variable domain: EAEVAQSPRYKITEKSQAVAFWCDPISGHATLYWYRQILGQGPELLVQFQDESVVDDSQLPKDRFSAERLKGVDSTLKIQPAELGDSAMYLCASSLGQLSNEQFFGPGTRLTVL.

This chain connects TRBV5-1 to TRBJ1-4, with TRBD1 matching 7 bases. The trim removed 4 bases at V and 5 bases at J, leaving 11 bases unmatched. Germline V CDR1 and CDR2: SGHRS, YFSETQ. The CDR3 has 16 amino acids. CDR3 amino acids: CASSRGTAEDNEKLFF. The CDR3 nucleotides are TGCGCCAGCAGCCGCGGGACAGCGGAAGACAATGAAAAACTGTTTTTT.

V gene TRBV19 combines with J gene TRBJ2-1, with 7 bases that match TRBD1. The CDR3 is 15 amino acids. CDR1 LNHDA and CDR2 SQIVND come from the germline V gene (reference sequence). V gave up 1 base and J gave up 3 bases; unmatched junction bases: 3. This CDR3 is CASSIGGQSYNEQFF. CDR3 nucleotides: TGTGCCAGTAGTATAGGGGGACAGAGCTACAATGAGCAGTTCTTC.

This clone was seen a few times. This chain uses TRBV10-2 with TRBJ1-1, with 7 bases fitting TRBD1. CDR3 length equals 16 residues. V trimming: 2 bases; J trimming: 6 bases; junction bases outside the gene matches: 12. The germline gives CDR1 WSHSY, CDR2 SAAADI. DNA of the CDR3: TGCGCCAGCAGTGAGGCTAAAGGGGGCTGGTACTCTGAAGCTTTCTTT. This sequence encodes CASSEAKGGWYSEAFF.

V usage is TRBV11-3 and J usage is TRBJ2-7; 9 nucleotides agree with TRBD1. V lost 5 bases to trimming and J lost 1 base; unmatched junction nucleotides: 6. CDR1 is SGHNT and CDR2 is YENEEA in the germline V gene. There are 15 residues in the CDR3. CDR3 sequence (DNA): TGTGCCAGCAGCCGATCGGGACAGGGATCCTACGAGCAGTACTTC. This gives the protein CASSRSGQGSYEQYF.

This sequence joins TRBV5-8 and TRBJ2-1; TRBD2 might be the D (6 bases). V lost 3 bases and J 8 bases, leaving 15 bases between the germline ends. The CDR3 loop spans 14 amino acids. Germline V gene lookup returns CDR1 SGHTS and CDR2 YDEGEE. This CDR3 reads CASSSRAGGYEQFF. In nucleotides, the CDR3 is TGTGCCAGCAGCTCCAGGGCCGGAGGGTATGAGCAGTTCTTC.

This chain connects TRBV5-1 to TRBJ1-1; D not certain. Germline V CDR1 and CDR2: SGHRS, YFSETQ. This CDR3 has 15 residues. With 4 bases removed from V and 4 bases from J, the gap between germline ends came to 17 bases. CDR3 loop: CASSPREFAGTEAFF. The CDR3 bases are TGCGCCAGCAGCCCCCGGGAGTTCGCAGGCACTGAAGCTTTCTTT.

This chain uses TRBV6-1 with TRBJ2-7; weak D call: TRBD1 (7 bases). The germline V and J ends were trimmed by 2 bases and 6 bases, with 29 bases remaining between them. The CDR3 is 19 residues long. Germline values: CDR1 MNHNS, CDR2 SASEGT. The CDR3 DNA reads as TGTGCCAGCAGTGAACGCGGTTCCCGACAGGGAGGATCCCTCAGCGAGCAGTACTTC. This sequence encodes CASSERGSRQGGSLSEQYF.

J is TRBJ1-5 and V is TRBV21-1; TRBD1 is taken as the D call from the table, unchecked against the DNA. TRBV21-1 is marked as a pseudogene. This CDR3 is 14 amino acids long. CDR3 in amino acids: CASSKGPFYQPQHF. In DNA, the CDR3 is TGTGCCAGCAGCAAGGGGCCGTTTTATCAGCCCCAGCATTTT.

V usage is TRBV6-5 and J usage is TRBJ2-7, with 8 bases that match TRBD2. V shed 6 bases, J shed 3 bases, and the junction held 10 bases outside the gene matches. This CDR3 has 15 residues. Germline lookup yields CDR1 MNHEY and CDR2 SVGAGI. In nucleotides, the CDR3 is TGTGCCAGCAGGAGAGAGCGGGGGTCCTACTACGAGCAGTACTTC. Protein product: CASRRERGSYYEQYF.

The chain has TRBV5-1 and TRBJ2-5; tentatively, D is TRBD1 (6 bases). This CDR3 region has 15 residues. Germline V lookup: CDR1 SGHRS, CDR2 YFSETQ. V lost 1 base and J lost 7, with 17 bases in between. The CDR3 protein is CASSLNAGLGGTQYF. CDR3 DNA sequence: TGCGCCAGCAGCTTGAACGCAGGCTTAGGGGGGACCCAGTACTTC.

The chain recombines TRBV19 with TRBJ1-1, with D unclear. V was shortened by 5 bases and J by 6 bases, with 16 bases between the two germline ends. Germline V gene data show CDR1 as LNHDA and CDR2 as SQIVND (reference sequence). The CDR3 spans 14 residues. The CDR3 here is CASSPTPRRPEAFF. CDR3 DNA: TGTGCCAGTAGTCCCACCCCGAGGAGGCCTGAAGCTTTCTTT. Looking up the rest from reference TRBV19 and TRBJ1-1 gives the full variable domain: DGGITQSPKYLFRKEGQNVTLSCEQNLNHDAMYWYRQDPGQGLRLIYYSQIVNDFQKGDIAEGYSVSREKKESFPLTVTSAQKNPTAFYLCASSPTPRRPEAFFGQGTRLTVV.

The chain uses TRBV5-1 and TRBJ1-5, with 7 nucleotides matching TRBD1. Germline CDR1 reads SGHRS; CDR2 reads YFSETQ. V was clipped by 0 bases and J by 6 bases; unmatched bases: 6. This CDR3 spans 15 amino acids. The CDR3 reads CASSLGQGGGQPQHF. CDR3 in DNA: TGCGCCAGCAGCTTGGGGCAGGGGGGCGGTCAGCCCCAGCATTTT. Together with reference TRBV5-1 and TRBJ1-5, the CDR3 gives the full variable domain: KAGVTQTPRYLIKTRGQQVTLSCSPISGHRSVSWYQQTPGQGLQFLFEYFSETQRNKGNFPGRFSGRQFSNSRSEMNVSTLELGDSALYLCASSLGQGGGQPQHFGDGTRLSIL.